This is a list of T cell receptor beta chains from one sample in a study of blood T cell repertoires in COVID-19. Here immunoSEQ multiplex PCR was the method, and the copy in TCRdb shows in-frame clones only, minus some. This sample carries approximately 270,000 clones, 70% to 90% of them seen once, and the ten largest clones take 3.5% to 4.5%. The sample comprised PBMCs or T cells enriched from blood (not recorded which). The receptor source for this set is a woman under 40 who had recovered from COVID-19. CDR3s include the opening cysteine and the closing phenylalanine or tryptophan. Some rows mark clone size as missing; the rest say once, few, many or name a class of expanded clone.

CDR3 length	clone size	V gene	J gene	CDR3 protein
15	-	TRBV7-9	TRBJ2-3	CASSSVAGVQDTQYF
13	few	TRBV5-6	TRBJ2-7	CASSPLEEYEQYF
15	-	TRBV11-2	TRBJ2-3	CASSLGLAGVDTQYF
16	-	TRBV5-1	TRBJ2-1	CASSPKAGGDWNEQFF
14	-	TRBV30	TRBJ1-6	CAWKRSSYNSPLHF
14	-	TRBV20-1	TRBJ2-3	CSASTGGKTDTQYF
15	-	TRBV9	TRBJ1-6	CASSVEPQANSPLHF
15	-	TRBV23-1	TRBJ1-5	CASTPWGGLSQPQHF
16	-	TRBV5-6	TRBJ1-6	CASSSRQLRYNSPLHF
13	-	TRBV15	TRBJ1-1	CATSRAASTEAFF
15	-	TRBV5-4	TRBJ1-5	CASGTGGYVNQPQHF
18	-	TRBV5-1	TRBJ2-2	CASSLGQGTLTNTGELFF
12	-	TRBV30	TRBJ2-5	CAWSVWEKTQYF
15	-	TRBV11-2	TRBJ1-4	CASSPQREANEKLFF
11	once	TRBV7-2	TRBJ1-5	CASSAPPHSDF
15	-	TRBV11-1	TRBJ2-7	CASSYNWRAGDEQYF
18	-	TRBV18	TRBJ2-7	CASSPVRSVGGFSYEQYF
14	-	TRBV9	TRBJ1-5	CASSPGGGNQPQHF
13	-	TRBV27	TRBJ2-7	CATGQAVGNEQYF
13	few	TRBV7-9	TRBJ1-5	CASSLRGNQPQHF
15	once	TRBV3-1/TRBV3-2	TRBJ1-5	CASSQAGGMDQPQHF
15	once	TRBV5-4	TRBJ2-3	CASSSGGAVVDTQYF
18	-	TRBV19	TRBJ2-2	CATKVGTSGNWWTGELFF
15	-	TRBV19	TRBJ1-1	CASSLRDRLNTEAFF
16	-	TRBV28	TRBJ1-1	CASSLRDSPGDTEAFF
11	-	TRBV20-1	TRBJ1-1	CSASLYTEAFF
13	-	TRBV6-6	TRBJ2-7	CASSRDRSDEQYF
13	once	TRBV7-9	TRBJ2-7	CASKLAGAYEQYF
15	-	TRBV15	TRBJ1-1	CATSTSGTANTEAFF
13	once	TRBV3-1/TRBV3-2	TRBJ2-7	CASRHTGQAEQYF
12	-	TRBV30	TRBJ2-7	CAWSPDFKRQYF
17	-	TRBV18	TRBJ2-7	CASSPGLAGDRLYEQYF
22	few	TRBV18	TRBJ2-3	CASSPERTSGTGAPGATDTQYF
14	-	TRBV28	TRBJ2-5	CASAPVGQQETQYF
14	-	TRBV25-1	TRBJ1-2	CASSESGTPYGYTF
16	-	TRBV25-1	TRBJ2-6	CASRDSLTRGANVLTF
14	-	TRBV7-6	TRBJ1-1	CASSLATGDTEAFF
13	-	TRBV5-4	TRBJ1-1	CASSLAGNTEAFF
15	few	TRBV3-1/TRBV3-2	TRBJ2-1	CASSQDRLSYNEQFF
16	-	TRBV5-1	TRBJ1-2	CASSSVGRGGSYGYTF
15	-	TRBV19	TRBJ2-1	CASSAQAGLRNEQFF
15	-	TRBV19	TRBJ1-4	CASSVSAGSNEKLFF
16	-	TRBV5-4	TRBJ2-3	CASSLYSGGPSDTQYF
10	-	TRBV20-1	TRBJ1-4	CSARAEKLFF
18	-	TRBV15	TRBJ1-1	CATSRDLVGGTAYTEAFF
18	-	TRBV6-1	TRBJ2-1	CASSAGTRGVKVYNEQFF
14	-	TRBV6-5	TRBJ1-1	CASSYSILEIGAFF
12	-	TRBV28	TRBJ1-5	CASSLGRGPQHF
14	-	TRBV5-1	TRBJ1-1	CASRTLQASTEAFF
15	-	TRBV11-2	TRBJ1-1	CASSLNRVKSTEAFF
19	-	TRBV24-1	TRBJ2-1	CATSDPTSGSVESYNEQFF
18	-	TRBV7-6	TRBJ2-1	CASSPGLAGGSSYNEQFF
14	few	TRBV28	TRBJ1-2	CASRRQGEGYGYTF